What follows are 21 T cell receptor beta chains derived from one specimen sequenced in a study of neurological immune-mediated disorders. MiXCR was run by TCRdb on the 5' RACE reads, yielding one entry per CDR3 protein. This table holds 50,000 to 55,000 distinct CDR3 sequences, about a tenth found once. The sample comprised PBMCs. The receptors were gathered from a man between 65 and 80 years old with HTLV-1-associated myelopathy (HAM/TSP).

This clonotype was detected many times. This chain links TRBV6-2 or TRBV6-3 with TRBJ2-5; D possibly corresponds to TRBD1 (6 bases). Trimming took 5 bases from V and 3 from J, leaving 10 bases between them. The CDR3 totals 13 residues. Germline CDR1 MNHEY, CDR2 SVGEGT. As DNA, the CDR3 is TGTGCCAGCAGTCAGGGGCCAGAAGAGACCCAGTACTTC. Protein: CASSQGPEETQYF.

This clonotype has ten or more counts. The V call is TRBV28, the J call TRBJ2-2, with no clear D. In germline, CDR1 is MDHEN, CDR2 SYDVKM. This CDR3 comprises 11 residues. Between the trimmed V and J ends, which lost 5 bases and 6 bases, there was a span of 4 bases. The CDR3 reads CASSEPGELFF. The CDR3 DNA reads TGTGCCAGCAGTGAACCCGGGGAGCTGTTTTTT.

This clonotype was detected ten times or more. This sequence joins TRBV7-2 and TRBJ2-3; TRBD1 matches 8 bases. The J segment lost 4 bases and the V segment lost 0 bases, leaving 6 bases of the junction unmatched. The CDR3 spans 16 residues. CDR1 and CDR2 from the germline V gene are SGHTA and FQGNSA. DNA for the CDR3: TGTGCCAGCAGCTTAGCTGGAGGACAGGGCGCAGATACGCAGTATTTT. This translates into CASSLAGGQGADTQYF.

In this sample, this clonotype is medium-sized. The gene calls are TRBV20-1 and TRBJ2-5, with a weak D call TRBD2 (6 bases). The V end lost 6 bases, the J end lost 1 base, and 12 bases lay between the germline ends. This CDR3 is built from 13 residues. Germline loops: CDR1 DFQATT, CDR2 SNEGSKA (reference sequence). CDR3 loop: CSAGGGVQETQYF. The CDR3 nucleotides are TGCAGTGCCGGCGGCGGGGTCCAAGAGACCCAGTACTTC.

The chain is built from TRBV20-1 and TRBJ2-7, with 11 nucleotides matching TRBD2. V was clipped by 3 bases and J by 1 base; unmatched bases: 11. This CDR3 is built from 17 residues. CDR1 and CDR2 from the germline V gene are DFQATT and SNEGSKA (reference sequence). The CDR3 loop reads CSASRRLAGKPSYEQYF. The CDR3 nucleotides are TGCAGTGCTAGTAGACGACTAGCGGGAAAGCCGTCCTACGAGCAGTACTTC.

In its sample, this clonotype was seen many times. The CDR3 DNA follows: TGTGCCAGCAGCCCTCGTCGAGGGCTCGATTCACCCCTCCACTTT. Translated: CASSPRRGLDSPLHF. The chain recombines TRBV21-1 with TRBJ1-6. TRBV21-1 counts as a pseudogene. CDR3 size: 15 residues.

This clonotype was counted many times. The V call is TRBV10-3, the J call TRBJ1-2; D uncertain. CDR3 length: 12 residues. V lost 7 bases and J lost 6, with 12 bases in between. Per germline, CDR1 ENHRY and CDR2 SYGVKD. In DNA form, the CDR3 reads TGTGCCATCAACCTGGAGGGTCATGGCTACACCTTC. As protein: CAINLEGHGYTF.

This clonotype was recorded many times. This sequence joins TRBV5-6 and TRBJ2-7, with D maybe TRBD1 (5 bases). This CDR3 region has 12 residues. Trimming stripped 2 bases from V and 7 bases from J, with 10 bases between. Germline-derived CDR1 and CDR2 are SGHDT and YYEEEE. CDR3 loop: CASSFRASEQYF. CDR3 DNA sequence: TGTGCCAGCAGCTTCAGGGCTTCTGAGCAGTACTTC.

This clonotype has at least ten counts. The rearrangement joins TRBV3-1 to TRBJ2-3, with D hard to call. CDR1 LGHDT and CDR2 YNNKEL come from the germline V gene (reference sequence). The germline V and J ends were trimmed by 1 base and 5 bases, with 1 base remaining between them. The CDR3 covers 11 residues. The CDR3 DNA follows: TGTGCCAGCAGCCAAGTAGATACGCAGTATTTT. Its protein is CASSQVDTQYF.

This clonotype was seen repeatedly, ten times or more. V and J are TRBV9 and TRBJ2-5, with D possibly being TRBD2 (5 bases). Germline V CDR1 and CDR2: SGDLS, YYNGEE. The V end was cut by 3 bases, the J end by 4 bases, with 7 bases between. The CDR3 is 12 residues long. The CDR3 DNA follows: TGTGCCAGCAGCGCGGGAAGAGAGACCCAGTACTTC. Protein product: CASSAGRETQYF.

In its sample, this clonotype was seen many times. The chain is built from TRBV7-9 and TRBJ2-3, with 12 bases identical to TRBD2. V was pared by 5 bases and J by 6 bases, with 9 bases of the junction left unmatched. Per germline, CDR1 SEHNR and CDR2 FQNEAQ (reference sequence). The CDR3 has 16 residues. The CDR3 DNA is TGTGCCAGCAGCCTCGCCGGGACTAGCGGGTTGGATACGCAGTATTTT. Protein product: CASSLAGTSGLDTQYF.

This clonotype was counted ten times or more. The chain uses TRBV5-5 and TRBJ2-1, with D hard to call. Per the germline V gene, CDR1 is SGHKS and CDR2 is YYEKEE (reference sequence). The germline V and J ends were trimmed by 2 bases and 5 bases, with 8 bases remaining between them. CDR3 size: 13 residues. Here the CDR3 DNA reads TGTGCCAGCAGCTTTGGACGGAACAATGAGCAGTTCTTC. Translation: CASSFGRNNEQFF.

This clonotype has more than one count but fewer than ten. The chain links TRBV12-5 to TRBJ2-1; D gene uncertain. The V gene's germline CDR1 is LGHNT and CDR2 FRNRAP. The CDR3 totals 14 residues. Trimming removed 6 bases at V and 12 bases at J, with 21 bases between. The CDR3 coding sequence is TGTGCTAGTGGAGACCAGCGAGGCCCCAGTGGGCAGTTCTTC. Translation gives CASGDQRGPSGQFF.

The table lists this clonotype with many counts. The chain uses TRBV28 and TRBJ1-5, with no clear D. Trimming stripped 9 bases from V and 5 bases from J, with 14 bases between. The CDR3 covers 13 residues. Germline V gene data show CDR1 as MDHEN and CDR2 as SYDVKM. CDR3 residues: CARGIGDHQPQHF. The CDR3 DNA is TGTGCCAGGGGGATAGGCGACCATCAGCCCCAGCATTTT. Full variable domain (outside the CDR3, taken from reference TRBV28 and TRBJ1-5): DVKVTQSSRYLVKRTGEKVFLECVQDMDHENMFWYRQDPGLGLRLIYFSYDVKMKEKGDIPEGYSVSREKKERFSLILESASTNQTSMYLCARGIGDHQPQHFGDGTRLSIL.

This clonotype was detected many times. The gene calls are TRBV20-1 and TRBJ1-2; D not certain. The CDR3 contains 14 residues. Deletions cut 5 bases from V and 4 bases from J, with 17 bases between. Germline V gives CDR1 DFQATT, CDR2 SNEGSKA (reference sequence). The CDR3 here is CSAPNPGDIYGYTF. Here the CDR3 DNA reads TGCAGTGCTCCCAACCCCGGAGATATCTATGGCTACACCTTC.

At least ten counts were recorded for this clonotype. In nucleotides, the CDR3 is TGCAGCGTAAAGGGACAACGAAACACCATATATTTT. Translated, it gives CSVKGQRNTIYF. The chain links TRBV29-1 to TRBJ1-3; a weak D match, TRBD1 (6 bases). Germline CDR1 SQVTM, CDR2 ANQGSEA. The CDR3 covers 12 residues. Trimming left V 6 bases short and J 5 bases short, with 11 bases between. Looking up the rest from reference TRBV29-1 and TRBJ1-3 gives the full variable domain: SAVISQKPSRDICQRGTSLTIQCQVDSQVTMMFWYRQQPGQSLTLIATANQGSEATYESGFVIDKFPISRPNLTFSTLTVSNMSPEDSSIYLCSVKGQRNTIYFGEGSWLTVV.

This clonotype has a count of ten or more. In DNA, the CDR3 is TGCAGTGCTAGCCCTCGGTTGGGGGCGATCGCCGGGGAGCTGTTTTTT. Its translation: CSASPRLGAIAGELFF. The chain couples TRBV20-1 to TRBJ2-2; the D gene is possibly TRBD1 (6 bases). Trimming took 3 bases from V and 6 from J, leaving 20 bases between them. The CDR3 is made up of 16 amino acids. Germline V gives CDR1 DFQATT, CDR2 SNEGSKA (reference sequence).

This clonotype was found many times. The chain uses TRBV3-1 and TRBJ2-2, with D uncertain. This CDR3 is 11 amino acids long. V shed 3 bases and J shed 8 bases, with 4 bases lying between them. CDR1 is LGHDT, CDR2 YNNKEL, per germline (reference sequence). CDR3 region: CASSHLGELFF. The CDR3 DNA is TGTGCCAGCAGCCACTTGGGGGAGCTGTTTTTT.

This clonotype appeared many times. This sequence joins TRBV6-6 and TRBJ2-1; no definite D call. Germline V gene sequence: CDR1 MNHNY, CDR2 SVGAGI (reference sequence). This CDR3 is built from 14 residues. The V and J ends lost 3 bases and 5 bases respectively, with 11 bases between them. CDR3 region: CASSYGPVNNEQFF. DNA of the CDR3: TGTGCCAGCAGTTATGGGCCAGTAAACAATGAGCAGTTCTTC.

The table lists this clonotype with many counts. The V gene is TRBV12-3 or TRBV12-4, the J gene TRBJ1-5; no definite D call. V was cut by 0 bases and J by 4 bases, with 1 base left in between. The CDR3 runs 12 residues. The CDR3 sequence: CASSLANQPQHF. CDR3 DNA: TGTGCCAGCAGTTTAGCAAATCAGCCCCAGCATTTT.

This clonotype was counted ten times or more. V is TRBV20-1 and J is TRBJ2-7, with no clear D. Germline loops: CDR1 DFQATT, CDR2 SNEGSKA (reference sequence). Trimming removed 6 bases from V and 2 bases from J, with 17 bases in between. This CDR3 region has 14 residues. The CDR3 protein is CSAPPAKGTYEQYF. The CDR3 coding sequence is TGCAGTGCCCCCCCCGCAAAGGGTACCTACGAGCAGTACTTC.